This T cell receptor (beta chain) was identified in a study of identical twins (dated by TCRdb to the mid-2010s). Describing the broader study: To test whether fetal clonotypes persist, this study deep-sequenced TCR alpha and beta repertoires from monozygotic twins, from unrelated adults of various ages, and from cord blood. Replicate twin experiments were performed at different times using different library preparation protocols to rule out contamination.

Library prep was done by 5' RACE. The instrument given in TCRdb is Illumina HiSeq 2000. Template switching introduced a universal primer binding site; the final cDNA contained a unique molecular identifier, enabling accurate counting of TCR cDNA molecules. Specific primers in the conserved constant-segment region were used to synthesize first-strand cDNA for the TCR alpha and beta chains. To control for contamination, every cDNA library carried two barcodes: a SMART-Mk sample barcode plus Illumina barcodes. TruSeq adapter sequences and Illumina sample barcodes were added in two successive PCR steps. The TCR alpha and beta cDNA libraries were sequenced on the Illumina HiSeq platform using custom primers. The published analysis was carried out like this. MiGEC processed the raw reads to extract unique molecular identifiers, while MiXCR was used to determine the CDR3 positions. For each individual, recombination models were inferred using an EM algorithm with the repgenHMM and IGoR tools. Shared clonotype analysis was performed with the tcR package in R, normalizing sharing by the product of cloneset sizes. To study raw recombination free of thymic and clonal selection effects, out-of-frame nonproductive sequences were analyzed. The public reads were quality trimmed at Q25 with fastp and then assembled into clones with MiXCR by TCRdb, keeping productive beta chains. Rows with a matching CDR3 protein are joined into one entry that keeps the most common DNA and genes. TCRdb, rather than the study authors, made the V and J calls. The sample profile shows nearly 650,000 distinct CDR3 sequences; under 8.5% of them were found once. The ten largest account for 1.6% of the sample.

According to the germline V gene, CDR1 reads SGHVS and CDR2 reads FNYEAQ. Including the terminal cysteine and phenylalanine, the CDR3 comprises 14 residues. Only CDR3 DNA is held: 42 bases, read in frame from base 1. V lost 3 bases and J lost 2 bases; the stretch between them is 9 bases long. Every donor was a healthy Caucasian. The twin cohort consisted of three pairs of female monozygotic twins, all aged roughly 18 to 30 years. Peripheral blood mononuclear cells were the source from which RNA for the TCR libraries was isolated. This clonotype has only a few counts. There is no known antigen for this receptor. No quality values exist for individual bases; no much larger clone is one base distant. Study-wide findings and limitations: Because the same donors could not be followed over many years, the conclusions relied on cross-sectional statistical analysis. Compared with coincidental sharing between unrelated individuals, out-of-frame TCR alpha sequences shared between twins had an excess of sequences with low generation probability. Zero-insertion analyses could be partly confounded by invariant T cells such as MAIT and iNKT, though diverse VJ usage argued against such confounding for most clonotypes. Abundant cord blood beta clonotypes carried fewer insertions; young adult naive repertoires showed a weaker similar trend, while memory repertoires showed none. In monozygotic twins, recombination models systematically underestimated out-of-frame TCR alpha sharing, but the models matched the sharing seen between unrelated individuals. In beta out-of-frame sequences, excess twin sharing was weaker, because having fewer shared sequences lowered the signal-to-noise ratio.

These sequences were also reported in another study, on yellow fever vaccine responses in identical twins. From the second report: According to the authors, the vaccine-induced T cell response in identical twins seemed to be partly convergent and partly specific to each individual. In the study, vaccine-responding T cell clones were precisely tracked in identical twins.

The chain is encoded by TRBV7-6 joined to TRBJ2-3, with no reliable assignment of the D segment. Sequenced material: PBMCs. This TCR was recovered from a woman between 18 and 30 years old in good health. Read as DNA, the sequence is TGTGCCAGCAGCTTCAGTCACCCCACAGATACGCAGTATTTT. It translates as CASSFSHPTDTQYF. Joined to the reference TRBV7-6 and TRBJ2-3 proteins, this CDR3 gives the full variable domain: GAGVSQSPRYKVTKRGQDVALRCDPISGHVSLYWYRQALGQGPEFLTYFNYEAQQDKSGLPNDRFSAERPEGSISTLTIQRTEQRDSAMYRCASSFSHPTDTQYFGPGTRLTVL.